The 18 T cell receptor beta chains reported below all come from one sample, sequenced in a study of blood T cell repertoires in COVID-19. Measured with immunoSEQ multiplex PCR; TCRdb has only the in-frame clones, and not every one. This sample yields some 460,000 clones, of which about 89% are seen a single time; 4% to 4.5% belongs to the top ten. The material sequenced was peripheral blood. Source of these receptors: a woman in her twenties or thirties with acute or convalescent COVID-19.

The chain is built from TRBV28 and TRBJ1-5, with a tentative D call TRBD1 (5 bases). Between the trimmed V and J ends, which lost 3 bases and 2 bases, there was a span of 14 bases. This CDR3 has 16 residues. The germline gives CDR1 MDHEN, CDR2 SYDVKM. The CDR3 DNA reads as TGTGCCAGCAGTTTCCGGGCTTCGGGGGGCAATCAGCCCCAGCATTTT. Its translation: CASSFRASGGNQPQHF.

The chain has TRBV5-1 and TRBJ2-7; 8 bases line up with TRBD1. J was trimmed by 7 bases and V by 7 bases; bases with no gene match: 13. The germline CDR1 and CDR2 sequences are SGHRS and YFSETQ. The CDR3 runs 14 residues. The CDR3 region is CASGLGQGLREQYF. The CDR3 coding sequence is TGCGCCAGCGGGCTCGGACAGGGCCTTAGGGAGCAGTACTTC. The whole variable domain, filled in from reference TRBV5-1 and TRBJ2-7, reads KAGVTQTPRYLIKTRGQQVTLSCSPISGHRSVSWYQQTPGQGLQFLFEYFSETQRNKGNFPGRFSGRQFSNSRSEMNVSTLELGDSALYLCASGLGQGLREQYFGPGTRLTVT.

The CDR3 region has the DNA TGTGCCAGCAGCTTCTCCACAAATGCAGTCGACTATGGCTACACCTTC. This translates into CASSFSTNAVDYGYTF. The chain has TRBV7-2 and TRBJ1-2; D unclear. The ends were cut back, 3 bases at V and 3 bases at J, with 17 bases in the middle. The CDR3 contains 16 residues. CDR1 SGHTA and CDR2 FQGNSA come from the germline V gene.

This chain connects TRBV18 to TRBJ1-2; 9 bases align to TRBD1. V was pared by 6 bases and J by 5 bases, with 10 bases of the junction left unmatched. The CDR3 sequence is 15 residues long. Germline V gene data show CDR1 as KGHSH and CDR2 as LQKENI. As DNA, the CDR3 is TGTGCCAGCTCGGGGACCGGGACAGGGACGTATGGCTACACCTTC. It yields the protein CASSGTGTGTYGYTF. The entire variable domain, with the rest obtained from reference TRBV18 and TRBJ1-2, is as follows: NAGVMQNPRHLVRRRGQEARLRCSPMKGHSHVYWYRQLPEEGLKFMVYLQKENIIDESGMPKERFSAEFPKEGPSILRIQQVVRGDSAAYFCASSGTGTGTYGYTFGSGTRLTVV.

The chain is built from TRBV6-5 and TRBJ2-7; 7 nucleotides agree with TRBD2. V was pared by 5 bases and J by 6 bases, with 7 bases of the junction left unmatched. Germline values: CDR1 MNHEY, CDR2 SVGAGI. CDR3 length: 13 residues. The chain's CDR3 is CASSLLGGTEQYF. In DNA, the CDR3 is TGTGCCAGCAGTCTCCTGGGGGGGACCGAGCAGTACTTC.

V usage is TRBV27 and J usage is TRBJ2-7; 10 bases fit TRBD1. The trim removed 0 bases at V and 3 bases at J, leaving 2 bases unmatched. The CDR3 extends over 15 amino acids. CDR1 and CDR2 (germline): MNHEY, SMNVEV (reference sequence). This CDR3 reads CASSLSGQGSYEQYF. In DNA, the CDR3 is TGTGCCAGCAGTTTATCGGGACAGGGGAGCTACGAGCAGTACTTC.

The chain is built from TRBV3-1 (or the pseudogene TRBV3-2) and TRBJ1-6; unclear D gene. Germline values: CDR1 LGHDT, CDR2 YNNKEL (reference sequence). Trimming shortened V by 4 bases and J by 6 bases, and 10 bases separated the two germline ends. This CDR3 comprises 14 residues. The DNA for the CDR3 is TGTGCCAGCAGCCGGCCAAATTTTAATTCACCCCTCCACTTT. Its protein product is CASSRPNFNSPLHF.

The V call is TRBV3-1 (or the pseudogene TRBV3-2), the J call TRBJ2-1; 9 nucleotides agree with TRBD2. The CDR3 is made up of 17 amino acids. V lost 0 bases, J lost 1 base, and 4 bases stayed unmatched. Germline loops: CDR1 LGHDT, CDR2 YNNKEL (reference sequence). CDR3 nucleotides: TGTGCCAGCAGCCAAGAACGGACTAGCGTTTCCTACAATGAGCAGTTCTTC. Its protein is CASSQERTSVSYNEQFF.

This clone has only a few counts. The chain links TRBV30 to TRBJ1-1; 9 bases map to TRBD1. Germline V gives CDR1 GTSNPN, CDR2 SVGIG (reference sequence). With 4 bases clipped from V and 4 bases from J, the junction kept 4 bases outside the gene matches. The CDR3 consists of 13 residues. CDR3: CAWKTGGFTEAFF. The CDR3 DNA reads TGTGCCTGGAAAACAGGGGGCTTCACTGAAGCTTTCTTT.

The chain recombines TRBV15 with TRBJ1-2; D may be TRBD1 (6 bases). CDR3 length equals 15 residues. Trimming removed 0 bases at V and 5 bases at J, with 13 bases between. Per the germline V gene, CDR1 is LNHNV and CDR2 is YYDKDF (reference sequence). CDR3 residues: CATSRDPSQGYGYTF. DNA of the CDR3: TGTGCCACCAGCAGAGATCCGAGTCAGGGGTATGGCTACACCTTC.

The rearrangement uses TRBV7-9 and TRBJ1-6, with a possible D match to TRBD1 (5 bases). The V gene's germline CDR1 is SEHNR and CDR2 FQNEAQ (reference sequence). The CDR3 runs 17 residues. V was trimmed by 3 bases and J by 10 bases, leaving 22 bases between them. The CDR3 DNA reads as TGTGCCAGCAGCTTCCTCCCCGGCAGGGCAGGCCCATCACCCCTCCACTTT. Amino acid sequence: CASSFLPGRAGPSPLHF.

With respect to this clone: The same CDR3 is also encoded by other DNA sequences in this sample. V is TRBV29-1 and J is TRBJ2-1; 8 nucleotides align to TRBD1. Germline CDR1 SQVTM, CDR2 ANQGSEA. CDR3 length: 12 amino acids. Trimming at V came to 3 bases and at J to 8 bases, leaving 3 bases not matched to a gene. This CDR3 is CSVDRGLDEQFF. Written as DNA, the CDR3 is TGCAGCGTTGACAGGGGGCTCGATGAGCAGTTCTTC.

The J gene is TRBJ2-1, the V gene TRBV5-6; maybe TRBD2 (7 bases). Trimming removed 0 bases at V and 5 bases at J, with 12 bases between. The CDR3 is 15 residues long. Germline-derived CDR1 and CDR2 are SGHDT and YYEEEE. The CDR3 bases are TGTGCCAGCAGCTTGGAAGGGGGGGCCCACAATGAGCAGTTCTTC. This encodes CASSLEGGAHNEQFF.

The V gene is TRBV29-1, the J gene TRBJ2-1; D possibly corresponds to TRBD1 (5 bases). The germline CDR1 and CDR2 sequences are SQVTM and ANQGSEA. The V gene lost 8 bases and the J gene lost 9 bases, with 29 bases spanning the gap. The CDR3 is 16 residues long. CDR3 sequence: CSPPRVSAESRGEQFF. DNA of the CDR3: TGCAGCCCACCTCGGGTTTCCGCGGAGTCAAGGGGTGAGCAGTTCTTC.

The chain joins TRBV3-1 (or the pseudogene TRBV3-2) to TRBJ1-1; possibly TRBD1 for D (5 bases). The germline V gene encodes CDR1 LGHDT and CDR2 YNNKEL (reference sequence). The CDR3 consists of 13 residues. V lost 2 bases, J lost 8 bases, and 12 bases lay in between. Here the CDR3 DNA reads TGTGCCAGCAGCCAAAGAACAGGCTCCGAAGCTTTCTTT. Residues: CASSQRTGSEAFF.

This clone was found once. The genes are TRBV12-5 and TRBJ1-2, with 8 positions matching TRBD1. Per germline, CDR1 LGHNT and CDR2 FRNRAP. V shed 6 bases, J shed 8 bases, and the junction held 17 bases outside the gene matches. The CDR3 is 16 amino acids. In DNA, the CDR3 is TGTGCTAGTGGACAGACAGGGGTCGTGGGGTATGGAGGCTACACCTTC. Protein: CASGQTGVVGYGGYTF. Based on the CDR3 plus reference TRBV12-5 and TRBJ1-2, the full variable domain is DARVTQTPRHKVTEMGQEVTMRCQPILGHNTVFWYRQTMMQGLELLAYFRNRAPLDDSGMPKDRFSAEMPDATLATLKIQPSEPRDSAVYFCASGQTGVVGYGGYTFGSGTRLTVV.

The chain recombines TRBV6-5 with TRBJ1-1; maybe TRBD1 (6 bases). Germline lookup yields CDR1 MNHEY and CDR2 SVGAGI. The CDR3 loop spans 15 amino acids. The V end lost 8 bases, the J end lost 4 bases, and 20 bases lay between the germline ends. CDR3 bases: TGTGCCAGCGTAAGGGACCAGGGGTCTGGCACTGAAGCTTTCTTT. It is translated as CASVRDQGSGTEAFF.

This clone appeared a few times. This rearrangement joins TRBV12-3 or TRBV12-4 to TRBJ2-7, with a possible D match to TRBD1 (5 bases). CDR3 length: 13 amino acids. V was pared by 1 base and J by 5 bases, with 9 bases between. CDR3: CASSLGRVDEQYF. The DNA of the CDR3 is TGTGCCAGCAGTTTAGGCAGGGTAGACGAGCAGTACTTC.